These 21 T cell receptor beta chains originate from one sample sequenced in a study of regulatory T cells in long-lasting Graves disease. HTBI primers from iRepertoire and Arm-PCR of CDR3 regions yielded the TCR beta libraries. TCRdb recomputed calls from the multiplex PCR reads with MiXCR, one row per CDR3 protein. The repertoire holds over 450,000 distinct CDR3 sequences, around 12% seen once, with around 10% in the top ten. Stated time point: newly diagnosed GD, antithyroid drugs for less than 3 months. Isolated PBMC RNA provided the starting material for the TCR library. These sequences were also reported in another study, on T cells in Graves' hyperthyroidism and ophthalmopathy.

The sequenced sample was peripheral blood mononuclear cells (PBMCs), obtained at new diagnosis, from a patient treated with antithyroid drugs. The origin of the receptors is a woman between 25 and 40 years old with Graves disease.

This clonotype was observed many times. The chain links TRBV27 to TRBJ1-2; no clear D. The ends were cut back, 2 bases at V and 9 bases at J, with 13 bases in the middle. The V gene's germline CDR1 is MNHEY and CDR2 SMNVEV (reference sequence). The CDR3 totals 13 residues. The CDR3 sequence: CASSLLTGLSYTF. DNA for the CDR3: TGTGCCAGCAGTTTACTGACGGGTTTAAGCTACACCTTC.

The V call is TRBV6-9, the J call TRBJ2-7; 7 nucleotides line up with TRBD1. The CDR3 extends over 14 amino acids. From germline, CDR1 is MNHGY and CDR2 SVAAGI. J gave up 3 bases and V 3 bases, and 5 bases lay outside the gene matches. In nucleotides, the CDR3 is TGTGCCAGCAGTTACGGACAGGACATCTACGAGCAGTACTTC. Protein product: CASSYGQDIYEQYF.

This clonotype turned up a few times. The chain joins TRBV7-9 to TRBJ2-7, with a weak D call TRBD1 (6 bases). Germline CDR1 is SEHNR and CDR2 is FQNEAQ (reference sequence). The CDR3 runs to 13 residues. Trimming took off 4 bases at V and 4 bases at J, with 11 bases between the two ends. The CDR3 region has the DNA TGTGCCAGCAGCTCAACCGGACAGTACGAGCAGTACTTC. It codes for CASSSTGQYEQYF.

This rearrangement joins TRBV28 to TRBJ2-7; perhaps D is TRBD1 or TRBD2 (5 bases each). The CDR3 spans 15 residues. Trimming took 5 bases from V and 1 from J, leaving 15 bases between them. Germline V CDR1 and CDR2: MDHEN, SYDVKM. This CDR3 reads CASSPRWGNSYEQYF. CDR3 sequence (DNA): TGTGCCAGCAGTCCCCGATGGGGGAATTCCTACGAGCAGTACTTC.

This clonotype was recorded many times. The genes are TRBV2 and TRBJ2-7; 7 bases fit TRBD2. This CDR3 has 16 amino acids. CDR1 and CDR2 (germline): SNHLY, FYNNEI. V dropped 5 bases and J dropped 7; count of bases not matched to a gene: 17. The DNA of the CDR3 is TGTGCCAGCAGTCCCCCCTCAGCGGGACCAAACCGAGAGCAGTACTTC. It translates to CASSPPSAGPNREQYF.

This clonotype was seen ten or more times. The rearrangement uses TRBV9 and TRBJ2-5; 15 nucleotides line up with TRBD2. Germline V gene data show CDR1 as SGDLS and CDR2 as YYNGEE. Trimming removed 4 bases from V and 3 bases from J; junction bases left unmatched: 10. The CDR3 has 18 amino acids. In DNA, the CDR3 is TGTGCCAGCAGCATTGGACTAGCGGGAGGGCCCGGAAAAGAGACCCAGTACTTC. Translation gives CASSIGLAGGPGKETQYF.

The table lists this clonotype with many counts. The V gene is TRBV5-5, the J gene TRBJ2-3; D remains unclear. Trimming left V 3 bases short and J 4 bases short, with 12 bases between. The length of the CDR3 is 14 residues. Germline assignment: CDR1 SGHKS and CDR2 YYEKEE (reference sequence). As DNA, the CDR3 is TGTGCCAGCAGCTCAAACTCGGGCGCAGATACGCAGTATTTT. It is translated as CASSSNSGADTQYF.

This clonotype has ten or more counts. CDR3 bases: TGCAGTGCTAGAGTACTAGCGGGAGGGCGAGAGACCCAGTACTTC. Translation gives CSARVLAGGRETQYF. The chain has TRBV20-1 and TRBJ2-5, with 13 bases matching TRBD2. Losses at the gene ends were 1 base for V and 4 bases for J; bases not matched to a gene: 3. Germline V gives CDR1 DFQATT, CDR2 SNEGSKA (reference sequence). The CDR3 has 15 amino acids.

This clonotype was observed a handful of times. The missing conserved phenylalanine or tryptophan at the end of this CDR3 makes a read error likely. The chain couples TRBV29-1 to TRBJ1-2, with a tentative D call TRBD1 (6 bases). V lost 2 bases and J lost 3, with 19 bases in between. Germline V CDR1 and CDR2: SQVTM, ANQGSEA. The CDR3 totals 16 residues. CDR3 sequence reads: CSVELHLGADDYGYTL. CDR3 bases: TGCAGCGTTGAACTCCACTTGGGGGCGGACGACTATGGCTACACCCTC.

This chain uses TRBV7-6 with TRBJ2-7; 9 nucleotides align to TRBD2. The length of the CDR3 is 17 residues. Looked up from germline, CDR1 is SGHVS and CDR2 is FNYEAQ. After removal of 2 bases from V and 7 bases from J, the junction contained 15 bases not matched to a gene. The DNA for the CDR3 is TGTGCCAGCAGCTTAAGTCCCGGGGCGGGAGGGCCAAGAGAGCAGTACTTC. Translation gives CASSLSPGAGGPREQYF.

The V gene is TRBV9, the J gene TRBJ2-1; maybe TRBD2 (6 bases). Trimming took 1 base from V and 8 from J, leaving 13 bases between them. CDR3 length: 14 residues. In germline, CDR1 is SGDLS, CDR2 YYNGEE. CDR3 coding DNA: TGTGCCAGCAGCGTATCGACTAGATCCGATGAGCAGTTCTTC. Translated: CASSVSTRSDEQFF.

This clonotype was seen repeatedly, ten times or more. The chain has TRBV20-1 and TRBJ1-5; D not certain. The CDR3 sequence is 11 residues long. Germline loops: CDR1 DFQATT, CDR2 SNEGSKA (reference sequence). CDR3 DNA sequence: TGCTCCCTGCCCCCACATCAGCCCCAGCATTTT. Protein: CSLPPHQPQHF.

This clonotype has a count of ten or more. The rearrangement joins TRBV18 to TRBJ2-1; tentative D call: TRBD1 (6 bases). V dropped 3 bases and J dropped 5 bases, with 11 bases sitting between them. The germline gives CDR1 KGHSH, CDR2 LQKENI. The length of the CDR3 is 14 residues. The CDR3 sequence is CASSPQTGNNEQFF. In DNA, the CDR3 is TGTGCCAGCTCACCTCAAACAGGGAACAATGAGCAGTTCTTC.

As regards this clonotype: This sequence is one base from a far larger clone and is likely a read error. The V call is TRBV2, the J call TRBJ2-5; the D is unclear. This CDR3 is built from 13 residues. V was cut by 4 bases and J by 11 bases, with 17 bases left in between. Germline CDR1 is SNHLY and CDR2 is FYNNEI. The CDR3 coding sequence is TGTGCCAGCAGTGTGTGGCAGAACAATGAGCAGTACTTC. Translating gives CASSVWQNNEQYF. Together with reference TRBV2 and TRBJ2-5, the CDR3 gives the full variable domain: EPEVTQTPSHQVTQMGQEVILRCVPISNHLYFYWYRQILGQKVEFLVSFYNNEISEKSEIFDDQFSVERPDGSNFTLKIRSTKLEDSAMYFCASSVWQNNEQYFGPGTRLLVL.

About this clonotype itself: A much bigger clone sits one base away, suggesting this may be a read error. This chain links TRBV20-1 with TRBJ2-7; D might be TRBD2 (5 bases). Germline assignment: CDR1 DFQATT and CDR2 SNEGSKA (reference sequence). This CDR3 comprises 11 residues. CDR3 sequence reads: CSAREMDWQCF. CDR3 sequence (DNA): TGCAGTGCTAGAGAAATGGACTGGCAGTGCTTC.

Ten or more counts support this clonotype. The CDR3: CSARVTGLNTEAFF. The DNA for the CDR3 is TGCAGTGCTAGAGTTACAGGGCTGAACACTGAAGCTTTCTTT. This rearrangement joins TRBV20-1 to TRBJ1-1; the D gene is possibly TRBD1 (6 bases). Germline V lookup: CDR1 DFQATT, CDR2 SNEGSKA (reference sequence). The V and J ends lost 1 base and 0 bases respectively, with 9 bases between them. CDR3 length equals 14 residues.

This clonotype was counted many times. This chain uses TRBV2 with TRBJ2-2, with a weak D call TRBD2 (7 bases). The CDR3 sequence is 15 residues long. Germline lookup yields CDR1 SNHLY and CDR2 FYNNEI. Between the trimmed V and J ends, which lost 0 bases and 4 bases, there was a span of 9 bases. For the CDR3, the DNA is TGTGCCAGCAGTGAAGCGCGGGGGCTCACCGGGGAGCTGTTTTTT. Translated: CASSEARGLTGELFF.

Details on this clonotype: This may arise from a read error, as a much more abundant clone is one base away. This chain uses TRBV28 with TRBJ2-4, with D tentatively TRBD2 (5 bases). Gene TRBJ2-5 matches the end of the DNA better, so the J call may be wrong. Germline CDR1 and CDR2: MDHEN and SYDVKM. The CDR3 consists of 14 residues. In DNA, the CDR3 is TGTACCAGCAGTCCTCCATCGGGGTTGGGGACCCAGTACTTC. Translated, it gives CTSSPPSGLGTQYF.

The sample holds many counts of this clonotype. The chain has TRBV9 and TRBJ1-1, with D hard to call. V shed 0 bases and J shed 5 bases, with 14 bases lying between them. Germline assignment: CDR1 SGDLS and CDR2 YYNGEE. The length of the CDR3 is 15 residues. The CDR3, as DNA: TGTGCCAGCAGCGTAGATGTGGAATTCGGGACTGAAGCTTTCTTT. Amino acids: CASSVDVEFGTEAFF. Full variable domain (remainder filled in from reference TRBV9 and TRBJ1-1): DSGVTQTPKHLITATGQRVTLRCSPRSGDLSVYWYQQSLDQGLQFLIQYYNGEERAKGNILERFSAQQFPDLHSELNLSSLELGDSALYFCASSVDVEFGTEAFFGQGTRLTVV.

There are many counts of this clonotype. This sequence joins TRBV10-3 and TRBJ2-1; 14 positions agree with TRBD2. The junction had 9 bases not matched to a gene; V was cut back by 2 bases and J by 0 bases. The germline V gene encodes CDR1 ENHRY and CDR2 SYGVKD. CDR3 length equals 20 residues. CDR3 nucleotide sequence: TGTGCCATCAGTGAGGGACTAGCGGGAGGAACTGTTAGCTCCTACAATGAGCAGTTCTTC. Amino acid sequence: CAISEGLAGGTVSSYNEQFF.

On this clonotype itself: A much larger clonotype is one base distant, so this may be a read error. Because it lacks the conserved phenylalanine or tryptophan at the end, this CDR3 is likely a read error. The chain is built from TRBV29-1 and TRBJ2-7, with 12 bases lining up with TRBD2. The CDR3 spans 17 residues. The germline V gene encodes CDR1 SQVTM and CDR2 ANQGSEA. V shed 3 bases, J shed 0 bases, and the junction held 9 bases outside the gene matches. CDR3 in amino acids: CSVDRGLAGTHSYEQYS. The CDR3 DNA sequence: TGCAGCGTTGATCGTGGACTAGCGGGAACCCACTCCTACGAGCAGTACTCC.